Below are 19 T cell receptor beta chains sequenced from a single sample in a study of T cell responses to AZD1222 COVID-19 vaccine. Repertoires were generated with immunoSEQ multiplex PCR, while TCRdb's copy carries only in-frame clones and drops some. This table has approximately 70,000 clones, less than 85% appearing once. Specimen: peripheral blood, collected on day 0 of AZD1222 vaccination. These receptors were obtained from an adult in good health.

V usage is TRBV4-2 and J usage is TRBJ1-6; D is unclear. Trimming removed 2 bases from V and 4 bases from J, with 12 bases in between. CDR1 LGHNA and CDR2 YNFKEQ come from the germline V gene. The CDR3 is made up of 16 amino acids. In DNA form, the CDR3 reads TGTGCCAGCAGCCAAACCACAACAGCGTATAATTCACCCCTCCACTTT. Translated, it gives CASSQTTTAYNSPLHF.

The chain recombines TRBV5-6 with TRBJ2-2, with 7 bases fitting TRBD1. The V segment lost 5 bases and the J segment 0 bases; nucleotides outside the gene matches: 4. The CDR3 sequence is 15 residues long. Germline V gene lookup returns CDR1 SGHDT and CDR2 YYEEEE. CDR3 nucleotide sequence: TGTGCCAGCAGTTCCCAGGGGGCGAACACCGGGGAGCTGTTTTTT. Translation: CASSSQGANTGELFF. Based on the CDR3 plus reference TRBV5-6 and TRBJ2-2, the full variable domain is DAGVTQSPTHLIKTRGQQVTLRCSPKSGHDTVSWYQQALGQGPQFIFQYYEEEERQRGNFPDRFSGHQFPNYSSELNVNALLLGDSALYLCASSSQGANTGELFFGEGSRLTVL.

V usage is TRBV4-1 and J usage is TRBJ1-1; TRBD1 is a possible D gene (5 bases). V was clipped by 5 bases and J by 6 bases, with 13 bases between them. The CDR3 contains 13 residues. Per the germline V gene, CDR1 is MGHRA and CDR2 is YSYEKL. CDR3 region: CASSTRDPPEAFF. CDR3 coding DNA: TGCGCCAGCAGCACAAGGGACCCCCCTGAAGCTTTCTTT.

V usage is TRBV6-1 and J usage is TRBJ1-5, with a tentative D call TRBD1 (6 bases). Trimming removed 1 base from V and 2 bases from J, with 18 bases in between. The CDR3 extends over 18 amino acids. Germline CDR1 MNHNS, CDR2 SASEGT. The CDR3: CASSEEITGRIGNQPQHF. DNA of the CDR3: TGTGCCAGCAGTGAAGAGATTACAGGGCGAATTGGCAATCAGCCCCAGCATTTT.

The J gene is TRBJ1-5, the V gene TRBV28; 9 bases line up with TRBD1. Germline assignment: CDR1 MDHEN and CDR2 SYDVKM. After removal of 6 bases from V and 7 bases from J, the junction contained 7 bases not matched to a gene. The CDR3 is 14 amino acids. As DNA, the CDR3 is TGTGCCAGCAGCCTGGACAGGGGAAGACAGCCCCAGCATTTT. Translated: CASSLDRGRQPQHF.

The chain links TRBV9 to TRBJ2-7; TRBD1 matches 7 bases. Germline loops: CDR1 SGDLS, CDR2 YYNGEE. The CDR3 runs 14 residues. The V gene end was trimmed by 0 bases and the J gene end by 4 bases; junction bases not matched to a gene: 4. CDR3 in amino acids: CASSVGPGGYEQYF. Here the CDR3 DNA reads TGTGCCAGCAGCGTAGGTCCAGGGGGTTACGAGCAGTACTTC.

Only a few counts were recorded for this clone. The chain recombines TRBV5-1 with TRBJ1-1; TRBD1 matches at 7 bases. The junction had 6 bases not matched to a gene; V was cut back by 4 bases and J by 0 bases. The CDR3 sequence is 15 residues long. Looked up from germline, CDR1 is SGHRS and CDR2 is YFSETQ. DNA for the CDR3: TGCGCCAGCAGCGGAACGACAGGGATGAACACTGAAGCTTTCTTT. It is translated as CASSGTTGMNTEAFF. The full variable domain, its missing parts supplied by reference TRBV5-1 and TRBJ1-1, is KAGVTQTPRYLIKTRGQQVTLSCSPISGHRSVSWYQQTPGQGLQFLFEYFSETQRNKGNFPGRFSGRQFSNSRSEMNVSTLELGDSALYLCASSGTTGMNTEAFFGQGTRLTVV.

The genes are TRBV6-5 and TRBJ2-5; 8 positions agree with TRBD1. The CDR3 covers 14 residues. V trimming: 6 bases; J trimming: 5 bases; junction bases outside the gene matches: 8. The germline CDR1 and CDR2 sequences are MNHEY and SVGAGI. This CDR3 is CASSFGQGKETQYF. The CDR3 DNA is TGTGCCAGCAGCTTCGGACAGGGCAAGGAGACCCAGTACTTC.

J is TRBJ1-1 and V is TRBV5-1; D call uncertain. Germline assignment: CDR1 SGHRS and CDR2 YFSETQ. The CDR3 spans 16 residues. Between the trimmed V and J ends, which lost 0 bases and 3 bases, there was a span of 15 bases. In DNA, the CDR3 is TGCGCCAGCAGCTTGGAAAGCCCGCCGGGGTACACTGAAGCTTTCTTT. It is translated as CASSLESPPGYTEAFF.

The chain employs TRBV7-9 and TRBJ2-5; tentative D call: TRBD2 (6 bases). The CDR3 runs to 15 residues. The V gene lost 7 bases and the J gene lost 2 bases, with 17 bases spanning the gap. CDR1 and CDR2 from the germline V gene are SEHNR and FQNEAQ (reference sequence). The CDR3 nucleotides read TGTGCCAGCAACAATGGGGGGACTGGTCAAGAGACCCAGTACTTC. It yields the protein CASNNGGTGQETQYF.

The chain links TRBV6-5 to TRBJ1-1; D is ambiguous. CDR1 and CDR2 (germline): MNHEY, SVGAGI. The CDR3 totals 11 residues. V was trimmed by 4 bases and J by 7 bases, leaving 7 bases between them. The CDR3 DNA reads TGTGCCAGCAGTTTCGGGCTTGAAGCTTTCTTT. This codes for CASSFGLEAFF.

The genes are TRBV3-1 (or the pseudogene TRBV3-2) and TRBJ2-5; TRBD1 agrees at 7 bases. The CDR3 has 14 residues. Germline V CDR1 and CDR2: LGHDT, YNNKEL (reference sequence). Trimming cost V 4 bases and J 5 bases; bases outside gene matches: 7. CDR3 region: CASSPYRGMETQYF. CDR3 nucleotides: TGTGCCAGCAGCCCCTACAGGGGTATGGAGACCCAGTACTTC.

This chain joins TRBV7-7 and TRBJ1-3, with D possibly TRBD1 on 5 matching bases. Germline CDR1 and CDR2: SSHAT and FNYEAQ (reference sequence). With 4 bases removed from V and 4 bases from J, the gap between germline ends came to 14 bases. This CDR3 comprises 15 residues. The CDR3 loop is CASSSGPPPGNTIYF. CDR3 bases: TGTGCCAGCAGCTCAGGGCCCCCACCGGGAAACACCATATATTTT. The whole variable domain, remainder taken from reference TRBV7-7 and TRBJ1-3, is GAGVSQSPRYKVTKRGQDVTLRCDPISSHATLYWYQQALGQGPEFLTYFNYEAQPDKSGLPSDRFSAERPEGSISTLTIQRTEQRDSAMYRCASSSGPPPGNTIYFGEGSWLTVV.

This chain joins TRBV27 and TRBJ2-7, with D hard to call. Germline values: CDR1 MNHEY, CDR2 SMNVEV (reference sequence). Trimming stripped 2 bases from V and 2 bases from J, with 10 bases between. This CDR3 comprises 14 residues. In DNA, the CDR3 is TGTGCCAGCAGTTTAGCTTCAGATCCCTACGAGCAGTACTTC. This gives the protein CASSLASDPYEQYF.

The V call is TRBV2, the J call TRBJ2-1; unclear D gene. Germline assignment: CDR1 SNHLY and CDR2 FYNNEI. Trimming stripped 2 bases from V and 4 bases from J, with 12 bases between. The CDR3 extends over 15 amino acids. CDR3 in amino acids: CASSEIMGRYNEQFF. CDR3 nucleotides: TGTGCCAGCAGTGAAATTATGGGCAGGTACAATGAGCAGTTCTTC.

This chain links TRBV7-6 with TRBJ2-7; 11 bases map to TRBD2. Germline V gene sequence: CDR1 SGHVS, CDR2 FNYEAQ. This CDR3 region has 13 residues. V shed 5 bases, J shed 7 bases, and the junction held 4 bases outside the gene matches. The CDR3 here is CASSETSGEEQYF. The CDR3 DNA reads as TGTGCCAGCAGCGAGACTAGCGGGGAAGAGCAGTACTTC.

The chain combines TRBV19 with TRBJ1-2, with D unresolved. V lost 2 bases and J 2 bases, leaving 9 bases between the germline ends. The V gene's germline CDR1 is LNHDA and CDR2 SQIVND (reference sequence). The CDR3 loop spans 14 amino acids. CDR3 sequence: CASSITKLNYGYTF. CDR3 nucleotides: TGTGCCAGTAGTATAACTAAACTGAACTATGGCTACACCTTC.

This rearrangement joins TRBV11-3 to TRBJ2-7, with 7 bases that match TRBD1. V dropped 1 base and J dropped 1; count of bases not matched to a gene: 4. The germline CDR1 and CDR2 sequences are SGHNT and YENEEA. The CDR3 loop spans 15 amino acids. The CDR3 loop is CASSLGSGGSYEQYF. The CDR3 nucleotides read TGTGCCAGCAGCTTAGGGTCAGGGGGTTCCTACGAGCAGTACTTC.

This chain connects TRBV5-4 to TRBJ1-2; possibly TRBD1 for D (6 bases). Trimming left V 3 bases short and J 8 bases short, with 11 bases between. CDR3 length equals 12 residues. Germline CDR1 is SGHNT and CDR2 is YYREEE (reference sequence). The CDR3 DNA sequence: TGTGCCAGCAGCTCCTGGACAGAAGGCTACACCTTC. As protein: CASSSWTEGYTF.